This entry lists 23 T cell receptor beta chains sequenced from one sample in a study of HIV-infected patients and healthy controls. Reverse transcription used about 510 ng RNA and constant-region primers for alpha and beta. Using multiplexing indices, alpha and beta chain libraries were generated apart by chain-specific third strand synthesis. TCRdb re-analysed the 5' RACE reads in MiXCR, keeping a single row per CDR3 protein. This sample has around 7,000 distinct CDR3 sequences, with 10% found just once. Roughly three months, about 14 weeks, into antiretroviral therapy, follow-up blood was collected. Whole blood was used without fractionation, so all unsorted peripheral T cells were included. Here the sequenced sample was blood, taken during antiretroviral therapy. Receptors were obtained from an adult with HIV infection.

This clonotype counts as medium-sized (0.01 to 0.1%). CDR3 coding DNA: TGTGCCAGCAGATTTCAGGGGGCCAACTATGGCTACACCTTC. This gives the protein CASRFQGANYGYTF. This chain joins TRBV28 and TRBJ1-2; 8 bases align to TRBD1. The J segment lost 2 bases and the V segment lost 6 bases, leaving 5 bases of the junction unmatched. The CDR3 covers 14 residues. Per germline, CDR1 MDHEN and CDR2 SYDVKM.

A few counts support this clonotype. The V gene is TRBV20-1, the J gene TRBJ2-3; maybe TRBD1 (6 bases). Germline V CDR1 and CDR2: DFQATT, SNEGSKA (reference sequence). V gave up 6 bases and J gave up 3 bases, with 16 bases separating them. This CDR3 is built from 14 residues. CDR3: CSAAQGRGTDTQYF. CDR3 coding DNA: TGCAGTGCCGCCCAGGGGCGCGGGACAGATACGCAGTATTTT.

The rearrangement links TRBV6-1 to TRBJ1-2; D ambiguous. This CDR3 region has 13 residues. Trimming left V 5 bases short and J 8 bases short, with 15 bases between. The germline V gene has CDR1 MNHNS and CDR2 SASEGT. CDR3 sequence reads: CASSLEKGWGYTF. The CDR3, as DNA: TGTGCCAGCAGTCTTGAGAAGGGATGGGGCTACACCTTC.

By share, this clonotype ranks as medium-sized. V gene TRBV27 combines with J gene TRBJ2-1; 7 bases are shared with TRBD2. The CDR3 length is 16 residues. Germline trimming cut 2 bases from V and 0 bases from J; bases unmatched to any gene: 4. CDR1 and CDR2 (germline): MNHEY, SMNVEV (reference sequence). This CDR3 reads CASSLVGGSSYNEQFF. As DNA, the CDR3 is TGTGCCAGCAGTTTAGTGGGGGGGAGCTCCTACAATGAGCAGTTCTTC.

In its sample, this clonotype is medium-sized. The chain is built from TRBV19 and TRBJ1-5; D is unresolved. The length of the CDR3 is 13 residues. Looked up from germline, CDR1 is LNHDA and CDR2 is SQIVND (reference sequence). Trimming pared 5 bases from V and 7 bases from J, leaving 12 bases between. The DNA for the CDR3 is TGTGCCAGTAGTTTGATGGGAGGACAGCCCCAGCATTTT. It encodes CASSLMGGQPQHF.

This clonotype showed up many times. The gene calls are TRBV6-5 and TRBJ2-1, with 7 bases aligning to TRBD2. The CDR3 is made up of 14 amino acids. Germline V gene lookup returns CDR1 MNHEY and CDR2 SVGAGI. Trimming took 6 bases from V and 4 from J; bases not matched to a gene: 6. The DNA for the CDR3 is TGTGCCAGCAGCCCTAGCGGCCATTACAATGAGCAGTTCTTC. Its translation: CASSPSGHYNEQFF.

By sample share, this clonotype is medium-sized (0.01 to 0.1%). The chain is built from TRBV7-2 and TRBJ2-5, with 8 bases lining up with TRBD1. Germline lookup yields CDR1 SGHTA and CDR2 FQGNSA. V gave up 4 bases and J gave up 3 bases; unmatched junction bases: 10. This CDR3 has 16 residues. In DNA, the CDR3 is TGTGCCAGCAGCTACCAGGGGGCGAGGGTCAAAGAGACCCAGTACTTC. Its protein is CASSYQGARVKETQYF.

This clonotype is medium-sized in the sample. The chain carries TRBV18 and TRBJ2-5; D uncertain. V gave up 6 bases and J gave up 4 bases, with 15 bases separating them. The CDR3 has 14 amino acids. Per the germline V gene, CDR1 is KGHSH and CDR2 is LQKENI. CDR3 sequence reads: CASSPTTVRETQYF. The DNA of the CDR3 is TGTGCCAGCTCCCCTACCACGGTCCGAGAGACCCAGTACTTC.

This clonotype rates as medium-sized. The gene calls are TRBV19 and TRBJ2-1; 7 bases agree with TRBD2. The germline V gene has CDR1 LNHDA and CDR2 SQIVND (reference sequence). V lost 5 bases to trimming and J lost 5 bases; unmatched junction nucleotides: 9. The CDR3 runs 15 residues. The CDR3 protein is CASSPILALNNEQFF. The CDR3 region has the DNA TGTGCCAGTAGTCCAATACTAGCGCTCAACAATGAGCAGTTCTTC.

By share, this clonotype counts as medium-sized. The chain employs TRBV12-3 or TRBV12-4 and TRBJ2-1; TRBD2 might be the D (7 bases). Trimming stripped 7 bases from V and 3 bases from J, with 16 bases between. This CDR3 has 15 residues. The DNA of the CDR3 is TGTGCCAGCACCTTGGGGGGGGCCCTCTACAATGAGCAGTTCTTC. Translated, it gives CASTLGGALYNEQFF.

This clonotype ranks as medium-sized (0.01 to 0.1%). V gene TRBV6-4 combines with J gene TRBJ1-6; 7 bases match TRBD1. This CDR3 contains 14 residues. Trimming took 6 bases from V and 7 from J; bases not matched to a gene: 6. Germline V gene lookup returns CDR1 MRHNA and CDR2 SNTAGT. The CDR3 region is CASRGDSSNSPLHF. The CDR3 bases are TGTGCCAGCAGGGGGGACAGTTCCAATTCACCCCTCCACTTT.

This clonotype is labeled medium-sized (0.01 to 0.1%). The chain uses TRBV6-5 and TRBJ1-6, with 10 nucleotides matching TRBD1. Looked up from germline, CDR1 is MNHEY and CDR2 is SVGAGI. Unmatched junction bases numbered 13, after V lost 6 bases and J lost 11 bases. The CDR3 loop spans 16 amino acids. The CDR3 DNA sequence: TGTGCCAGCAGCGTCCGGGACAGGGGCCCCCCAACACCCCTCCACTTT. The encoded protein is CASSVRDRGPPTPLHF.

In this sample, this clonotype turned up many times. The rearrangement links TRBV11-2 to TRBJ2-3; 7 bases match TRBD2. The length of the CDR3 is 19 residues. Germline V gene lookup returns CDR1 SGHAT and CDR2 FQNNGV. V dropped 3 bases and J dropped 4; count of bases not matched to a gene: 19. CDR3 loop: CASSFGSGRAYRRSDTQYF. The CDR3 bases are TGTGCCAGCAGCTTCGGATCAGGGAGGGCCTATAGAAGATCAGATACGCAGTATTTT.

Relative to its sample, this clonotype is medium-sized. This chain joins TRBV28 and TRBJ2-3; 10 bases fit TRBD1. Germline V CDR1 and CDR2: MDHEN, SYDVKM. The CDR3 is 16 residues long. V trimming: 5 bases; J trimming: 0 bases; junction bases outside the gene matches: 5. The DNA of the CDR3 is TGTGCCAGCAGTCTGAGACAGGGGGCGAGCACAGATACGCAGTATTTT. This translates into CASSLRQGASTDTQYF.

This clonotype was recorded many times. The junction and the germline gene differ at one end; a read error may be behind it. The chain combines TRBV12-3 or TRBV12-4 with TRBJ1-2; weak D call: TRBD1 (5 bases). The CDR3 loop spans 12 amino acids. CDR3: CASSLAPGTLVF. CDR3 sequence (DNA): TGTGCCAGCAGTTTAGCGCCCGGGACGTTAGTCTTC.

The chain employs TRBV11-1 and TRBJ2-5; 8 bases align to TRBD1. Germline CDR1 SGHAT, CDR2 FQDESV (reference sequence). The CDR3 spans 14 residues. The trim removed 5 bases at V and 1 base at J, leaving 3 bases unmatched. This CDR3 is CASSLGTGQETQYF. In nucleotides, the CDR3 is TGTGCCAGCAGCCTAGGGACAGGCCAAGAGACCCAGTACTTC. The full variable domain, completed using reference TRBV11-1 and TRBJ2-5, is EAEVAQSPRYKITEKSQAVAFWCDPISGHATLYWYRQILGQGPELLVQFQDESVVDDSQLPKDRFSAERLKGVDSTLKIQPAELGDSAMYLCASSLGTGQETQYFGPGTRLLVL.

This clonotype appeared many times. The chain combines TRBV11-2 with TRBJ2-7; a weak D match, TRBD2 (6 bases). The germline V and J ends were trimmed by 2 bases and 7 bases, with 9 bases remaining between them. The CDR3 covers 12 residues. The V gene's germline CDR1 is SGHAT and CDR2 FQNNGV. The CDR3 coding sequence is TGTGCCAGCAGCTTACTGGCGGGGGAGCAGTACTTC. It translates to CASSLLAGEQYF.

This clonotype is medium-sized in the sample. V and J are TRBV6-5 and TRBJ2-3; possible D gene TRBD2, 7 bases. Germline CDR1 MNHEY, CDR2 SVGAGI. The V end was cut by 6 bases, the J end by 7 bases, with 14 bases between. This CDR3 comprises 13 residues. The CDR3 DNA follows: TGTGCCAGCAGCCGGGGGGCCGTGAATACGCAGTATTTT. Translated: CASSRGAVNTQYF.

This clonotype occurred many times. V and J are TRBV7-2 and TRBJ1-5, with 7 bases aligning to TRBD1. Trimming took 6 bases from V and 2 from J; bases not matched to a gene: 4. The length of the CDR3 is 14 residues. The germline CDR1 and CDR2 sequences are SGHTA and FQGNSA. CDR3 residues: CASRQGYGNQPQHF. The CDR3 DNA reads TGTGCCAGCAGACAGGGGTACGGCAATCAGCCCCAGCATTTT. Full variable domain (outside the CDR3, taken from reference TRBV7-2 and TRBJ1-5): GAGVSQSPSNKVTEKGKDVELRCDPISGHTALYWYRQSLGQGLEFLIYFQGNSAPDKSGLPSDRFSAERTGGSVSTLTIQRTQQEDSAVYLCASRQGYGNQPQHFGDGTRLSIL.

CDR3 nucleotide sequence: TGTGCCAGCAGAGGACAGGGAAGGGGAGATACGCAGTATTTT. It encodes CASRGQGRGDTQYF. The V gene is TRBV28, the J gene TRBJ2-3, with 8 bases fitting TRBD1. The V gene end was trimmed by 6 bases and the J gene end by 5 bases; junction bases not matched to a gene: 7. Germline V gene lookup returns CDR1 MDHEN and CDR2 SYDVKM. This CDR3 is 14 amino acids long.

This clonotype is termed medium-sized. V gene TRBV7-8 combines with J gene TRBJ1-1; D is unresolved. With 3 bases removed from V and 0 bases from J, the gap between germline ends came to 17 bases. This CDR3 spans 17 amino acids. Germline V CDR1 and CDR2: SGHVS, FQNEAQ. The CDR3 spells CASSFPRSTGMNTEAFF. CDR3 sequence (DNA): TGTGCCAGCAGCTTCCCCAGGTCCACGGGTATGAACACTGAAGCTTTCTTT.

In its sample, this clonotype was seen many times. The chain joins TRBV19 to TRBJ2-1; D gene unclear. The germline gives CDR1 LNHDA, CDR2 SQIVND (reference sequence). V was clipped by 7 bases and J by 9 bases, with 13 bases between them. This CDR3 contains 12 residues. The chain's CDR3 is CASISSLSEQFF. The CDR3 DNA reads TGTGCCAGTATCTCCTCATTAAGTGAGCAGTTCTTC.

This clonotype was counted a few times. V gene TRBV27 combines with J gene TRBJ1-1, with D possibly TRBD1 on 6 matching bases. This CDR3 spans 17 amino acids. Germline assignment: CDR1 MNHEY and CDR2 SMNVEV (reference sequence). V dropped 3 bases and J dropped 3 bases, with 20 bases sitting between them. The CDR3 here is CASSFLTGPRGDTEAFF. In DNA, the CDR3 is TGTGCCAGCAGTTTTTTAACAGGGCCAAGGGGGGACACTGAAGCTTTCTTT.